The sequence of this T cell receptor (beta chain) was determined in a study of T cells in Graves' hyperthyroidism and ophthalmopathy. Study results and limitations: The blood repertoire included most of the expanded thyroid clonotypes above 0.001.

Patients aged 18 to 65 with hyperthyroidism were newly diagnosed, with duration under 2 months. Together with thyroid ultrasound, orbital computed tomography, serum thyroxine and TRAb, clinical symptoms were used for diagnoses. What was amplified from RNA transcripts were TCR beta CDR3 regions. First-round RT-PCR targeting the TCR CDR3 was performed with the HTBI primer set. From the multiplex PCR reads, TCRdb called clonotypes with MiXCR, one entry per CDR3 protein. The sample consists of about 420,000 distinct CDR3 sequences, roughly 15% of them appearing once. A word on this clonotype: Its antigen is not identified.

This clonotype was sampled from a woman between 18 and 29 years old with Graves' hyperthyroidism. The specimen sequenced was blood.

The CDR3 region is CASSRDRAGYTF. The CDR3 DNA reads as TGTGCCAGCAGCCGCGACAGGGCCGGCTACACCTTC. The chain carries TRBV3-1 and TRBJ1-2; 7 nucleotides match TRBD1. The germline V gene encodes CDR1 LGHDT and CDR2 YNNKEL (reference sequence). J was trimmed by 8 bases and V by 4 bases; bases with no gene match: 4. The CDR3 length is 12 residues.